Shown below are 10 T cell receptor beta chains from a single sample sequenced in a study of beta chain features in type 1 diabetes (dated by TCRdb to the late 2010s). The paper as a whole reports these results and caveats: In all four CD4+ subsets, TCRB CDR3 length was moderately but significantly shorter in type 1 diabetes patients.

These receptors are not linked to any known antigen. The library relied on the immunoSEQ multiplex PCR assay. The High Capacity cDNA Reverse Transcription Kit was used to reverse transcribe all of the isolated RNA, meaning that expressed TCRB transcripts were what got sequenced. TCRdb's version of the immuneACCESS table is confined to in-frame rearrangements and falls short of the full clone set. An unresolved V gene accounts for under half of the shortfall where checked; the remainder is of unknown origin. This sample holds hundreds of thousands of clones; roughly an eighth were observed only once. 0.022% of the sample rests with the top ten. The specimen was naive CD4+ T cells from blood. The cell subset or site label, as the study defines it: true naive CD4+ T cells. All receptors come from a man in his late teens or twenties with type 1 diabetes.

V usage is TRBV14 and J usage is TRBJ1-1, with D unclear. Trimming removed 5 bases from V and 7 bases from J, with 14 bases in between. The CDR3 has 13 residues. CDR1 is SGHDN, CDR2 FVKESK, per germline. The CDR3 DNA reads TGTGCCAGCAGCTATCGACTGTGGGGTGAAGCTTTCTTT. This translates into CASSYRLWGEAFF.

This clone was detected a few times. The V gene is TRBV18, the J gene TRBJ2-7; no clear D gene. V was trimmed by 2 bases and J by 5 bases, leaving 13 bases between them. The germline CDR1 and CDR2 sequences are KGHSH and LQKENI. The CDR3 sequence is 14 residues long. This CDR3 reads CASSPSGVSHEQYF. The CDR3 DNA follows: TGTGCCAGCTCACCATCTGGGGTTAGCCACGAGCAGTACTTC.

The chain carries TRBV5-1 and TRBJ1-1; 8 bases match TRBD1. The CDR3 covers 12 residues. The V segment lost 6 bases and the J segment 4 bases; nucleotides outside the gene matches: 2. Germline V CDR1 and CDR2: SGHRS, YFSETQ. The CDR3 sequence is CASTQGATEAFF. Written as DNA, the CDR3 is TGCGCCAGCACCCAGGGGGCCACTGAAGCTTTCTTT. Complete variable domain (other parts from reference TRBV5-1 and TRBJ1-1): KAGVTQTPRYLIKTRGQQVTLSCSPISGHRSVSWYQQTPGQGLQFLFEYFSETQRNKGNFPGRFSGRQFSNSRSEMNVSTLELGDSALYLCASTQGATEAFFGQGTRLTVV.

This chain uses TRBV30 with TRBJ1-4; TRBD1 is a possible D gene (5 bases). Germline lookup yields CDR1 GTSNPN and CDR2 SVGIG (reference sequence). V lost 3 bases and J 3 bases, leaving 11 bases between the germline ends. The CDR3 has 14 residues. This chain's CDR3 is CAWSPGTANEKLFF. The CDR3 DNA reads as TGTGCCTGGAGCCCCGGGACGGCTAATGAAAAACTGTTTTTT.

The chain combines TRBV6-1 with TRBJ1-6; D ambiguous. Germline lookup yields CDR1 MNHNS and CDR2 SASEGT. CDR3 length: 16 amino acids. V was pared by 4 bases and J by 1 base, with 11 bases between. CDR3 protein: CASSAKARSYNSPLHF. CDR3 in DNA: TGTGCCAGCAGTGCGAAGGCTCGGTCCTATAATTCACCCCTCCACTTT.

The chain employs TRBV5-1 and TRBJ2-2, with TRBD1 as a possible D gene (5 bases). Looked up from germline, CDR1 is SGHRS and CDR2 is YFSETQ. The CDR3 is made up of 14 amino acids. Trimming cost V 5 bases and J 6 bases, with 14 bases left between them. Written as DNA, the CDR3 is TGCGCCAGCAGGGTGCAGGGCCCGGCCGGGGAGCTGTTTTTT. This codes for CASRVQGPAGELFF.

This clone was seen a few times. This chain links TRBV6-5 with TRBJ1-2; a weak D match, TRBD1 (5 bases). This CDR3 is built from 14 residues. V gave up 7 bases and J gave up 2 bases, with 14 bases separating them. The germline V gene encodes CDR1 MNHEY and CDR2 SVGAGI. The CDR3 nucleotides read TGTGCCAGCACCCGAGGGGCAGGGAACTATGGCTACACCTTC. Translating gives CASTRGAGNYGYTF.

In its sample, this clone was seen once. The CDR3 DNA follows: TGTGCCAGCAGCTTTGGCTGGAGCGAAAAACTGTTTTTT. It yields the protein CASSFGWSEKLFF. The chain carries TRBV5-6 and TRBJ1-4; D uncertain. Germline-derived CDR1 and CDR2 are SGHDT and YYEEEE. V was cut by 2 bases and J by 8 bases, with 10 bases left in between. This CDR3 region has 13 residues.

This clone has just a few counts. This rearrangement joins TRBV29-1 to TRBJ1-3; the D is unclear. The germline gives CDR1 SQVTM, CDR2 ANQGSEA. The CDR3 consists of 14 residues. V was cut by 0 bases and J by 7 bases, with 13 bases left in between. CDR3 in amino acids: CSVEDPPLPNTIYF. The CDR3 DNA is TGCAGCGTTGAAGATCCCCCGCTACCCAACACCATATATTTT.

In this sample, this clone turned up a few times. The chain has TRBV13 and TRBJ1-5; no reliable D call. V dropped 4 bases and J dropped 4 bases, with 8 bases sitting between them. The CDR3 has 13 residues. Germline V gives CDR1 PRHDT, CDR2 FYEKMQ (reference sequence). The CDR3 protein is CASSYRENQPQHF. The CDR3 DNA reads as TGTGCCAGCAGCTACCGGGAGAATCAGCCCCAGCATTTT.